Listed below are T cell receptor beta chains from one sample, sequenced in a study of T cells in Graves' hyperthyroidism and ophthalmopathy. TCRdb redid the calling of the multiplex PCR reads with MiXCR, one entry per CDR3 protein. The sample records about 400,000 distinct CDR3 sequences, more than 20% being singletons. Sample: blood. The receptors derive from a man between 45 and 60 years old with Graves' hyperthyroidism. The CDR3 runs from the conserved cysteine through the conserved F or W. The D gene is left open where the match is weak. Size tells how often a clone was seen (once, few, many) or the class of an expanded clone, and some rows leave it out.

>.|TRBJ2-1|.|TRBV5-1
CASSFGGWGYNEQFF
TGCGCCAGCAGCTTCGGAGGTTGGGGTTACAATGAGCAGTTCTTC
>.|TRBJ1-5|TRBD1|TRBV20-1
CSARAGDRSQPQHF
TGCAGTGCTAGAGCAGGGGACAGAAGTCAGCCCCAGCATTTT
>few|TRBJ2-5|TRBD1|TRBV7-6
CASSGASGTAETQYF
TGTGCCAGCAGCGGAGCCTCCGGGACAGCAGAGACCCAGTACTTC
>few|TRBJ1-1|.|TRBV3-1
CASRGNGVEAFF
TGTGCCAGCAGGGGAAACGGTGTTGAAGCTTTCTTT
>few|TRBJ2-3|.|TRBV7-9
CASSSLREARTDTQYF
TGTGCCAGCAGCTCGTTGAGGGAGGCCCGCACAGATACGCAGTATTTT
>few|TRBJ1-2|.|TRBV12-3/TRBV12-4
CASSLDRLYGYTF
TGTGCCAGCAGTTTGGACCGGCTCTATGGCTACACCTTC
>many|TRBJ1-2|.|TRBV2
CASSEALRGPGGYTF
TGTGCCAGCAGTGAAGCGCTTCGGGGACCGGGGGGCTACACCTTC
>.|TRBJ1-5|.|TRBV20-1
CSARDLVGDYQPQHF
TGCAGTGCTAGAGATCTAGTTGGGGACTATCAGCCCCAGCATTTT
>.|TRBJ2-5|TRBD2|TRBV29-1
CSVWTSGRETQYF
TGCAGCGTTTGGACTAGCGGGAGGGAGACCCAGTACTTC
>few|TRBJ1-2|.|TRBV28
CASSPNVGYRAFRYGYTF
TGTGCCAGCAGTCCCAATGTAGGGTACAGGGCTTTCCGCTATGGCTACACCTTC
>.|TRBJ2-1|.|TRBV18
CASSTLEGAPYNEQFF
TGTGCCAGCTCTACCCTGGAGGGAGCCCCCTACAATGAGCAGTTCTTC
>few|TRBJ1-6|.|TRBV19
CASTLKGGNSPLHF
TGTGCCAGTACGCTCAAGGGAGGTAATTCACCCCTCCACTTT
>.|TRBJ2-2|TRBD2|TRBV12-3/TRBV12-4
CASSLLGLVRPGELFF
TGTGCCAGCAGTTTACTTGGACTAGTGAGGCCCGGGGAGCTGTTTTTT
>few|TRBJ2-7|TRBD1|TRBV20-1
CSAVGQGLSYEQYF
TGCAGTGCGGTGGGACAGGGGCTCTCCTACGAGCAGTACTTC
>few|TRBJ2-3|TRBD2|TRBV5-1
CASSRGGIAGDTDTQYF
TGCGCCAGCAGCCGGGGTGGAATAGCGGGAGACACAGATACGCAGTATTTT
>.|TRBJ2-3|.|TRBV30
CAWSQWAGEDTQYF
TGTGCCTGGAGCCAATGGGCAGGGGAAGATACGCAGTATTTT
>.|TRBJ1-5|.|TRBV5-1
CASSLISMQGLLSNQPQHF
TGCGCCAGCAGCTTGATCTCCATGCAGGGCCTTCTTAGCAATCAGCCCCAGCATTTT
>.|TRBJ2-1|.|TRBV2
CASSEAGISYNEQFF
TGTGCCAGCAGTGAAGCTGGGATCTCCTACAATGAGCAGTTCTTC
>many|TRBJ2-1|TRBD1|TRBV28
CASSLPTGGNEQFF
TGTGCCAGCAGTCTCCCGACAGGGGGTAATGAGCAGTTCTTC
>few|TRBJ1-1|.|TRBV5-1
CASSPSGAQNTEAFF
TGCGCCAGCAGCCCCTCGGGAGCCCAGAACACTGAAGCTTTCTTT
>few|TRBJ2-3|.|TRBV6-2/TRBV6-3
CASSYSRSLGGTDTQYF
TGTGCCAGCAGTTACTCACGGTCCCTTGGGGGCACAGATACGCAGTATTTT
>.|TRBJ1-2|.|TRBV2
CASRTGREYGYTF
TGTGCCAGCAGAACCGGACGGGAATATGGCTACACCTTC
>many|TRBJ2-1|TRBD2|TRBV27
CASKGLAGGPYNEQFF
TGTGCCAGCAAGGGACTAGCGGGAGGGCCATACAATGAGCAGTTCTTC
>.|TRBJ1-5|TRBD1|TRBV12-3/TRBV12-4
CASSLRGQNSNQPQHF
TGTGCCAGCAGTTTAAGGGGACAGAATTCCAATCAGCCCCAGCATTTT
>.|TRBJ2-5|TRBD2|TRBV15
CATSRGGLAGTTQYF
TGTGCCACCAGCAGAGGGGGACTAGCGGGAACGACCCAGTACTTC
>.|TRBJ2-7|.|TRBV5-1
CASSLGPATSYEQYF
TGCGCCAGCAGCTTGGGCCCCGCCACGTCCTACGAGCAGTACTTC
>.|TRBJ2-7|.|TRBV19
CASSSMQGGYEQYF
TGTGCCAGTAGTAGCATGCAGGGGGGTTACGAGCAGTACTTC
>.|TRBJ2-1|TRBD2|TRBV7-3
CASSLYDWASGSLGHEQFF
TGTGCCAGCAGCCTATACGACTGGGCTAGCGGGAGCTTGGGGCATGAGCAGTTCTTC
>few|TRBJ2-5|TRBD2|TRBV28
CASSLLGTSEQETQYF
TGTGCCAGCAGTTTATTAGGGACTAGCGAACAAGAGACCCAGTACTTC
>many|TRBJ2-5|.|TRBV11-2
CASSLDTGTQYF
TGTGCCAGCAGCTTGGACACGGGGACCCAGTACTTC
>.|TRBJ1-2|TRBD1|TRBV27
CASSLRDRGGGYTF
TGTGCCAGCAGTTTAAGGGACAGAGGCGGTGGCTACACCTTC
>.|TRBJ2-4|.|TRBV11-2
CASSLLSSPNIQYF
TGTGCCAGCAGCTTATTGTCTAGTCCCAACATTCAGTACTTC
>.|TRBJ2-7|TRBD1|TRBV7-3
CASSFADRGVSYEQYF
TGTGCCAGCAGCTTTGCGGACAGGGGGGTCTCCTACGAGCAGTACTTC
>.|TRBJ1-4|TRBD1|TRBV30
CAWSRDRNEKLFF
TGTGCCTGGAGCAGGGACAGGAATGAAAAACTGTTTTTT
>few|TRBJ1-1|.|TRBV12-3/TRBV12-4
CASSPGRLNTEAFF
TGTGCCAGCAGCCCGGGGAGGCTGAACACTGAAGCTTTCTTT
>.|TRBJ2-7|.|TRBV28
CASSPRGGTYEQYF
TGTGCCAGCAGCCCAAGGGGTGGGACCTACGAGCAGTACTTC
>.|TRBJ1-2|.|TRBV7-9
CASSSGPTYGYTF
TGTGCCAGCAGCTCAGGCCCCACTTATGGCTACACCTTC
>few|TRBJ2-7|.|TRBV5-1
CASSLTQGVTNEQYF
TGCGCCAGCAGCTTGACTCAGGGAGTAACGAACGAGCAGTACTTC
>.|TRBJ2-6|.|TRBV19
CASRERERAPGANVLTF
TGTGCCAGTAGAGAAAGGGAAAGGGCTCCTGGGGCCAACGTCCTGACTTTC
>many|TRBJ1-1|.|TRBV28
CASSPRVTGTEAFF
TGTGCCAGCAGTCCGAGGGTGACGGGAACTGAAGCTTTCTTT
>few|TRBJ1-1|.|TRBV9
CASSVEREGPGTEAFF
TGTGCCAGCAGCGTAGAAAGAGAGGGGCCGGGCACTGAAGCTTTCTTT
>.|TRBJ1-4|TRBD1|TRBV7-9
CASSPSNEGQGMKLFF
TGTGCCAGCAGCCCCAGCAACGAAGGACAGGGAATGAAACTGTTTTTT
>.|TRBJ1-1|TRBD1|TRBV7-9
CASSTLDRATEAFF
TGTGCCAGCAGCACCCTTGACAGGGCCACTGAAGCTTTCTTT
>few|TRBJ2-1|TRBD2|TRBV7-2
CASSDLAGVRYNEQFF
TGTGCCAGCAGCGATCTAGCGGGAGTGCGGTACAATGAGCAGTTCTTC
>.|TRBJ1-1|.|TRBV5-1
CASSLEPVPNTEAFF
TGCGCCAGCAGCTTGGAGCCGGTCCCGAACACTGAAGCTTTCTTT
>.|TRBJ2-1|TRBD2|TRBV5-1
CASSPRPLPSGIYNEQFF
TGCGCCAGCAGCCCCCGACCCCTTCCTAGCGGGATATACAATGAGCAGTTCTTC
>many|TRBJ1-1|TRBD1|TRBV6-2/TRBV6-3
CASRPGQTMNTEAFF
TGTGCCAGCAGGCCGGGACAGACGATGAACACTGAAGCTTTCTTT
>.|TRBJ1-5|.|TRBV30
CAWSVNLLAGNQPQHF
TGTGCCTGGAGTGTTAATTTATTGGCAGGGAATCAGCCCCAGCATTTT
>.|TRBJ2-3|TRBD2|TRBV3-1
CASSHLGLAGGPDTQYF
TGTGCCAGCAGCCATTTGGGACTAGCGGGAGGGCCAGATACGCAGTATTTT
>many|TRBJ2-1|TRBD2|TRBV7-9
CASSPRTSGRPYNEQFF
TGTGCCAGCAGCCCCCGGACTAGCGGGAGGCCCTACAATGAGCAGTTCTTC
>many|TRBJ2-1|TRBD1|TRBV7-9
CASSLQGADNEQFF
TGTGCCAGCAGCCTACAGGGGGCTGACAATGAGCAGTTCTTC
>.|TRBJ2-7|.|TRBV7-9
CASSRDGQPNEQYF
TGTGCCAGCAGCCGAGACGGACAACCTAACGAGCAGTACTTC
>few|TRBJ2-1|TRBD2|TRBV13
CASREPTSGAYNEQFF
TGTGCCAGCAGAGAACCGACTAGCGGGGCCTACAATGAGCAGTTCTTC
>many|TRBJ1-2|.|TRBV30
CATRQYGYTF
TGTGCCACACGGCAATATGGCTACACCTTC
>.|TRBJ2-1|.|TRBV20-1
CSAAPGGPSYNEQFF
TGCAGTGCGGCCCCCGGGGGACCCTCCTACAATGAGCAGTTCTTC